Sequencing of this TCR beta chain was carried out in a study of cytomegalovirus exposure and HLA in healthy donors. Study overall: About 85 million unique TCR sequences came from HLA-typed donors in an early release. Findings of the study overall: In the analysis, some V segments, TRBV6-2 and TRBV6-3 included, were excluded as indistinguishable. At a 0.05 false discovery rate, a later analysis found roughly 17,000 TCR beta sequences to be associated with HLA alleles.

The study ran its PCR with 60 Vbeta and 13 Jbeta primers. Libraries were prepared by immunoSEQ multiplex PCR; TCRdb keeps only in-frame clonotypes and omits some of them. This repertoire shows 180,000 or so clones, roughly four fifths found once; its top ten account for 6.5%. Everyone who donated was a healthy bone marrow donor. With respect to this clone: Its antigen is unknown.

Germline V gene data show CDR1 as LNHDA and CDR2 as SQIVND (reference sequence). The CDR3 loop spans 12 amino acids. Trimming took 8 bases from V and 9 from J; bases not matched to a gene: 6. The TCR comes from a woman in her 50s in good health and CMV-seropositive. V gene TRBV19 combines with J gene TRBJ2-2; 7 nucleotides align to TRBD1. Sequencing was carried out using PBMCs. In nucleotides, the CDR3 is TGTGCCAGTCGAGAAGGGGGCCGGGAGCTGTTTTTT. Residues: CASREGGRELFF.